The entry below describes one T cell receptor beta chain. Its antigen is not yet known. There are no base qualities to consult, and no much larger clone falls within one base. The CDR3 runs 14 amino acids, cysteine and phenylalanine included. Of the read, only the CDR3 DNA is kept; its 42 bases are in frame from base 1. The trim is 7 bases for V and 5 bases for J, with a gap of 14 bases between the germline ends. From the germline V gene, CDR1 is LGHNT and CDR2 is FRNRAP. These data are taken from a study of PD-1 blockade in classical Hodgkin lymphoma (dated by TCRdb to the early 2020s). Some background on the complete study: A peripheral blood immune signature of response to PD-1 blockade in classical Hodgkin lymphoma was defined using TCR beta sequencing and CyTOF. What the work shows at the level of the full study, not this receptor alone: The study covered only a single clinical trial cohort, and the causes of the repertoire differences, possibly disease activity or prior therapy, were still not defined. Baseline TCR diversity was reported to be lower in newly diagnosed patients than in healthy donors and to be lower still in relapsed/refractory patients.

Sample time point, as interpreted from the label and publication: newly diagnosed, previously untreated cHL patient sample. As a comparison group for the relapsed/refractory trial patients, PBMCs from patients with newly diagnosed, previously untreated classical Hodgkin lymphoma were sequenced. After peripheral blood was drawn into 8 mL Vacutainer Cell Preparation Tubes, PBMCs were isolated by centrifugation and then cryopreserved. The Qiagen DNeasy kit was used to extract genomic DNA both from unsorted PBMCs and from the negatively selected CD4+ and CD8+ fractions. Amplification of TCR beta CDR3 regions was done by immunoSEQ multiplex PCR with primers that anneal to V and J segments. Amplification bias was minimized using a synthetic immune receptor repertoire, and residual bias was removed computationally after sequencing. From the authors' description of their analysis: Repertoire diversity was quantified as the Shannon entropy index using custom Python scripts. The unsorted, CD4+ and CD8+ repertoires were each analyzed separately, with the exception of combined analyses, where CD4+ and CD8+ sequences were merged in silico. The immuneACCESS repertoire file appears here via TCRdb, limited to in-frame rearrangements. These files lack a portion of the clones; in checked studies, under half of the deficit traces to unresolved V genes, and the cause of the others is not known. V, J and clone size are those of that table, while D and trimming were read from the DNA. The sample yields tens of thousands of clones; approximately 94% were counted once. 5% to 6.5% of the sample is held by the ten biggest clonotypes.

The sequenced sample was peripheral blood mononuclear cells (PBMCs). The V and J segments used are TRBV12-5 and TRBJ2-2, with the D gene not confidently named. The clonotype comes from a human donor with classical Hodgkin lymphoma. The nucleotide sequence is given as TGTGCTAGTGCCGCACCCATCGTTACCGGGGAGCTGTTTTTT. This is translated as CASAAPIVTGELFF.